Presented here are 3 T cell receptor beta chains from one specimen sequenced in a study of blood T cell repertoires in COVID-19 (dated by TCRdb to between 2020 and 2021). The library was built by means of the immunoSEQ multiplex PCR assay. The table was pulled from immuneACCESS by TCRdb, which kept in-frame rearrangements only. Such tables lose some clones; where checked, under half of the loss comes from unresolved V genes, and the rest has no known cause. This sample holds 25,000 to 30,000 clones; 90% were observed only once. Jointly, the top ten make up around 8.2% of the sample. The material sequenced was peripheral blood. The receptors originated from a man in his sixties or seventies with active or convalescent COVID-19.

The V gene is TRBV6-5, the J gene TRBJ1-2; TRBD1 is a possible D gene (5 bases). Germline V gene lookup returns CDR1 MNHEY and CDR2 SVGAGI. Deletions cut 6 bases from V and 4 bases from J, with 18 bases between. This CDR3 region has 15 residues. CDR3 DNA: TGTGCCAGCAGCTTGTCCCCTCCGACAGCCTATGGCTACACCTTC. Translation: CASSLSPPTAYGYTF.

The CDR3 protein is CASSQDRVRQGLNTEAFF. The DNA for the CDR3 is TGTGCCAGCAGCCAAGATCGAGTAAGACAGGGGCTGAACACTGAAGCTTTCTTT. This rearrangement joins TRBV14 to TRBJ1-1; 8 bases fit TRBD1. CDR3 length: 18 amino acids. Germline lookup yields CDR1 SGHDN and CDR2 FVKESK. The V and J ends lost 0 bases and 0 bases, in that order; junction bases with no gene match: 9.

V gene TRBV7-2 combines with J gene TRBJ1-4; no reliable D call. Trimming took 0 bases from V and 6 from J, leaving 8 bases between them. This CDR3 is built from 14 residues. Germline V lookup: CDR1 SGHTA, CDR2 FQGNSA. Here the CDR3 reads CASSLAPADEKLFF. The CDR3 DNA sequence: TGTGCCAGCAGCTTAGCCCCGGCGGATGAAAAACTGTTTTTT.